What follows are 8 T cell receptor beta chains derived from one specimen sequenced in a study of cytomegalovirus exposure and HLA in healthy donors. PCR involved 60 Vbeta and 13 Jbeta primers. Method: immunoSEQ multiplex PCR; TCRdb's copy keeps in-frame clones and lacks some. The profile shows about 84,000 clones, around three fifths of them singletons. The sample was PBMCs. The receptors here all came from a woman aged 40 to 50 in good health and CMV-seropositive.

V and J are TRBV27 and TRBJ2-1; a possible D gene is TRBD1 (7 bases). Germline V lookup: CDR1 MNHEY, CDR2 SMNVEV (reference sequence). The CDR3 is 16 residues long. The V end was cut by 7 bases, the J end by 8 bases, with 24 bases between. The CDR3 sequence is CASKEGRGPVYDEQFF. CDR3 DNA sequence: TGTGCCAGCAAGGAGGGAAGGGGGCCTGTTTACGATGAGCAGTTCTTC.

The chain combines TRBV29-1 with TRBJ1-2; D is ambiguous. The CDR3 sequence is 13 residues long. Trimming took 6 bases from V and 0 from J, leaving 11 bases between them. The germline CDR1 and CDR2 sequences are SQVTM and ANQGSEA. The DNA for the CDR3 is TGCAGCGTGGAGCCGTTAGCTAACTATGGCTACACCTTC. Translating gives CSVEPLANYGYTF. Complete variable domain (other parts from reference TRBV29-1 and TRBJ1-2): SAVISQKPSRDICQRGTSLTIQCQVDSQVTMMFWYRQQPGQSLTLIATANQGSEATYESGFVIDKFPISRPNLTFSTLTVSNMSPEDSSIYLCSVEPLANYGYTFGSGTRLTVV.

This clone came up a few times. The J gene is TRBJ1-5, the V gene TRBV18; tentatively, D is TRBD1 (6 bases). The CDR3 is made up of 15 amino acids. The V gene's germline CDR1 is KGHSH and CDR2 LQKENI. Trimming stripped 0 bases from V and 4 bases from J, with 10 bases between. The CDR3 nucleotides read TGTGCCAGCTCACCACCGGGGGCAGGGAATCAGCCCCAGCATTTT. Protein sequence: CASSPPGAGNQPQHF.

The sample holds a few counts of this clone. The gene calls are TRBV7-8 and TRBJ2-7, with 9 bases that match TRBD2. CDR3 size: 20 residues. Germline lookup yields CDR1 SGHVS and CDR2 FQNEAQ. With V trimmed by 2 bases and J by 7 bases, 24 bases remained unmatched. The CDR3 DNA reads as TGTGCCAGCAGCTTACTTCACCTGAGAGGCGGGAGGGCCGGTAAAGGGGAGCAGTACTTC. Translating it yields CASSLLHLRGGRAGKGEQYF.

The rearrangement links TRBV5-1 to TRBJ2-3; TRBD2 might be the D (6 bases). This CDR3 is 14 amino acids long. Trimming removed 6 bases at V and 2 bases at J, with 13 bases between. Germline loops: CDR1 SGHRS, CDR2 YFSETQ. CDR3 in amino acids: CASKAGGTTDTQYF. The CDR3, as DNA: TGCGCCAGCAAAGCGGGTGGGACCACAGATACGCAGTATTTT.

This chain uses TRBV28 with TRBJ1-2; tentatively, D is TRBD1 (6 bases). The V gene lost 2 bases and the J gene lost 3 bases, with 13 bases spanning the gap. Germline V lookup: CDR1 MDHEN, CDR2 SYDVKM. This CDR3 is built from 15 residues. DNA for the CDR3: TGTGCCAGCAGTTTAAGGGGGGGACTATACTATGGCTACACCTTC. Translated, it gives CASSLRGGLYYGYTF.

The J gene is TRBJ1-3, the V gene TRBV5-1; D might be TRBD1 (6 bases). V was pared by 0 bases and J by 3 bases, with 13 bases between. CDR3 length: 16 amino acids. CDR1 and CDR2 (germline): SGHRS, YFSETQ. CDR3 sequence reads: CASSLVQGLIGNTIYF. The CDR3 bases are TGCGCCAGCAGCTTGGTTCAGGGGCTGATTGGAAACACCATATATTTT. Full variable domain (rest looked up from reference TRBV5-1 and TRBJ1-3): KAGVTQTPRYLIKTRGQQVTLSCSPISGHRSVSWYQQTPGQGLQFLFEYFSETQRNKGNFPGRFSGRQFSNSRSEMNVSTLELGDSALYLCASSLVQGLIGNTIYFGEGSWLTVV.

The genes are TRBV7-2 and TRBJ1-4; D is possibly TRBD1 (6 bases). Trimming shortened V by 2 bases and J by 10 bases, and 14 bases separated the two germline ends. Germline loops: CDR1 SGHTA, CDR2 FQGNSA. The CDR3 spans 14 residues. CDR3 in amino acids: CASSLNMGQAKLFF. As DNA, the CDR3 is TGTGCCAGCAGCTTAAATATGGGACAAGCAAAACTGTTTTTT.